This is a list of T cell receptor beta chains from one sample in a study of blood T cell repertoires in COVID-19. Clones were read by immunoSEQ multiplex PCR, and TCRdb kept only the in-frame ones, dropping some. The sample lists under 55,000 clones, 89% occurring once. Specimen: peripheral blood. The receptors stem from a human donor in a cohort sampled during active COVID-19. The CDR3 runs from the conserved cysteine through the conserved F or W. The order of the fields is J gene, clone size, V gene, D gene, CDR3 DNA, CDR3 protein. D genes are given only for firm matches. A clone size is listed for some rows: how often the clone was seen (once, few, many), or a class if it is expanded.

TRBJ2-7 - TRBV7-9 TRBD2 TGTGCCAGCAGCTCCCCTAGCGGGGGGGCCCGTAGGGAGCAGTACTTC CASSSPSGGARREQYF
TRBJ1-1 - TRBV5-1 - TGCGCCAGCAGCTTGGAGCGGGGACGGAAAGCTTTCTTT CASSLERGRKAFF
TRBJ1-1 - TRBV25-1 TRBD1 TGTGCCAGCAGTGAATATTACAGGGGGCATCCTGAAGCTTTCTTT CASSEYYRGHPEAFF
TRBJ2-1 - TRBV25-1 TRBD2 TGTGCCAGCAGTATGCCGATAGCGGGGTTGAATGAGCAGTTCTTC CASSMPIAGLNEQFF
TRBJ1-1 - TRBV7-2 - TGTGCCAGCAGCCGCTGGACAGTGAACACTGAAGCTTTCTTT CASSRWTVNTEAFF
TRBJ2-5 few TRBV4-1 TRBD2 TGCGCCAGCAGCCAAGTTATAGCGGGCCCCACGAAGTACTTC CASSQVIAGPTKYF
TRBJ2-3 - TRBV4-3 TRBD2 TGCGCCAGCAGCCAAGCGGCCGGACTAGCGGGAGTATTCGGTGGAGTAGATACGCAGTATTTT CASSQAAGLAGVFGGVDTQYF
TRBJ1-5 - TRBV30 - TGTGCCTGGAGTGTAAAAGGGGGTGTGAGGGTTACTCAGCCCCAGCATTTT CAWSVKGGVRVTQPQHF
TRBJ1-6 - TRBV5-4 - TGTGCCAGCAGCGCAGGAGGGATCGGTAATTCACCCCTCCACTTT CASSAGGIGNSPLHF
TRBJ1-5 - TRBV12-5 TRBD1 TGTGCTAGTGTACCGGACAGGGGAGCCAATCAGCCCCAGCATTTT CASVPDRGANQPQHF
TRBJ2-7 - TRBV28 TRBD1 TGTGCCAGCAGGCCGGGACAGGCCATCTACGAGCAGTACTTC CASRPGQAIYEQYF
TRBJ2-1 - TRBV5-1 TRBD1 TGCGCCAGCAGCAGAAACACAGGGGAAGGACACAATGAGCAGTTCTTC CASSRNTGEGHNEQFF
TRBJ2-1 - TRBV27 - TGTGCCAGCAGTTTGACAGGGAGGCGCTACAATGAGCAGTTCTTC CASSLTGRRYNEQFF
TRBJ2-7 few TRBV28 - TGTGCCAGCAGTATAGAGGCAGCCGGGACAAAGGCCTACGAGCAGTACTTC CASSIEAAGTKAYEQYF
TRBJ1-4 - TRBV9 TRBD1 TGTGCCAGCAGCGTAGATGGGACAGGGGGTGAAAAACTGTTTTTT CASSVDGTGGEKLFF
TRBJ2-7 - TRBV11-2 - TGTGCCAGCAGACCACTCGACAGGTACTACGAGCAGTACTTC CASRPLDRYYEQYF
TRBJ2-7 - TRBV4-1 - TGCGCCAGCAGCACCCAAATGACAGGCATGGGGGTTGGCTACGAGCAGTACTTC CASSTQMTGMGVGYEQYF
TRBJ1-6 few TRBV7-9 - TGTGCCAGCAGCTTAAAGGGCAGGGCCAATTCACCCCTCCACTTT CASSLKGRANSPLHF
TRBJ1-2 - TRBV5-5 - TGTGCCAGCAGCTTGGCCTTAGCGAGATGGGCTAACTATGGCTACACCTTC CASSLALARWANYGYTF
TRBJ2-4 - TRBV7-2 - TGTGCCAGCAGCCCCACCGGGGGGCCCAACATTCAGTACTTC CASSPTGGPNIQYF
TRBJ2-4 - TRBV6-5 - TGTGCCAGCAAGGTAACGGGTGGGAACATTCAGTACTTC CASKVTGGNIQYF
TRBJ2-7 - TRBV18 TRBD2 TGTGCCAGCTCACGGACTAGCGGGAGTGAATACGAGCAGTACTTC CASSRTSGSEYEQYF
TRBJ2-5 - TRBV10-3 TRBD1 TGTGCCATCAGATCCGGGACAGGGAGGGTATTTGCGGAGACCCAGTACTTC CAIRSGTGRVFAETQYF
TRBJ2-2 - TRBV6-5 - TGTGCCAGCAGTTACAGTCTAGTAGCCGGGGAGCTGTTTTTT CASSYSLVAGELFF
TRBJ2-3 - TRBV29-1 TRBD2 TGCAGCGCGGGACTATTGGCAGATACGCAGTATTTT CSAGLLADTQYF
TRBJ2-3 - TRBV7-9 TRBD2 TGTGCCAGCAGCCGTACCCCTATAGCGGGAGGAGCAGATACGCAGTATTTT CASSRTPIAGGADTQYF
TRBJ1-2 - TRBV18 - TGTGCCAGCTCACCACTACAGGGAGAGGGCTACACCTTC CASSPLQGEGYTF
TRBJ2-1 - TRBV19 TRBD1 TGTGCCAGTAGTCCCGGGACAGGGATCAATGAGCAGTTCTTC CASSPGTGINEQFF
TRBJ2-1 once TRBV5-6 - TGTGCCAGCAGCTTGGGTACGGGGGAGATAAAGTTCTTC CASSLGTGEIKFF
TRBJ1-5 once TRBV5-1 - TGCGCCAGCAGCTTCCGCGGATTT CASSFRGF
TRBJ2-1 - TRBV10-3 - TGTGCCATCAGCATCCGGGAGCTCAATGAGCAGTTCTTC CAISIRELNEQFF